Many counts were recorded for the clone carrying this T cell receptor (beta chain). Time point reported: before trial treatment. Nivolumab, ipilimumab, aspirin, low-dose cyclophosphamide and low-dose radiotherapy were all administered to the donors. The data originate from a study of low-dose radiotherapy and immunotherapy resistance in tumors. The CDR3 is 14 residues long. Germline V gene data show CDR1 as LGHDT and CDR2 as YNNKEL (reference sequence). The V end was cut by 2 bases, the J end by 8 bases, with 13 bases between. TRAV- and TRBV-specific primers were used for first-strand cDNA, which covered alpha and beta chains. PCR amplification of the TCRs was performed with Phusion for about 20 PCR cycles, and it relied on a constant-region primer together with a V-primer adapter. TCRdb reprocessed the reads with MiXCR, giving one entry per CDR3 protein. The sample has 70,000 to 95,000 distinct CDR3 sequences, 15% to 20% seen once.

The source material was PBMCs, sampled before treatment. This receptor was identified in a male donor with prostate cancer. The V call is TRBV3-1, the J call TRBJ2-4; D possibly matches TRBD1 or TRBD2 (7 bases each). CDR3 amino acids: CASSQLAGGDIQYF. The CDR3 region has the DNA TGTGCCAGCAGCCAATTGGCAGGGGGGGACATTCAGTACTTC.